The clone carrying this T cell receptor beta chain was counted a few times. The antigen is not known. This entry belongs to a study of blood T cells in healthy people across ages. General study points: The long-lived group displayed more naive CD4+ cells, plus higher diversity, than the aged donors did. Per-million-T-cell TCR beta diversity fell roughly linearly with age.

Per sample, a minimum of 6 million PBMCs were isolated. Then a second PCR, running about 6 to 12 cycles, was carried out with a sample-barcoded 5' primer and a J-beta primer mix. The template-switch adaptor was a 5' adaptor with 12 random nucleotides. It tagged each cDNA molecule. A single record per CDR3 protein comes from TCRdb applying MiXCR to the 5' RACE reads. This sample carries under 1 million distinct CDR3 sequences, around two fifths of them seen once, and the ten largest clones take about a fifth. The clonotype comes from a man aged 60-69 years in good health. The specimen was blood.

The CDR3 here is CSVGSGTETQYF. The DNA for the CDR3 is TGCAGCGTTGGGTCAGGGACAGAGACCCAGTACTTC. The chain carries TRBV29-1 and TRBJ2-5; D tentatively fits TRBD1 or TRBD2 (5 bases each). V lost 4 bases to trimming and J lost 4 bases, with 10 bases between them. The CDR3 runs 12 residues. Germline values: CDR1 SQVTM, CDR2 ANQGSEA.